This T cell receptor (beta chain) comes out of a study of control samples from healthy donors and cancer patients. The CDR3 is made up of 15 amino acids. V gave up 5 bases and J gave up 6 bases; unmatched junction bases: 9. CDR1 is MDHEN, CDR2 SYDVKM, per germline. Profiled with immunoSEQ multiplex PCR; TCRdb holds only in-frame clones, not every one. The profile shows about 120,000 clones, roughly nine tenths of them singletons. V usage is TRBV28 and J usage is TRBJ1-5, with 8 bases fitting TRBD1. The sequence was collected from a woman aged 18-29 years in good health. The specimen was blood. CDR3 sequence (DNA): TGTGCCAGCAGTAAAGGACAGGGAGTCAGTCAGCCCCAGCATTTT. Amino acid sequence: CASSKGQGVSQPQHF.